These 10 T cell receptor beta chains share one sample of origin, sequenced in a study of molecular identifiers for immune sequencing clone quantification. TCRdb recomputed calls from the PCR reads with MiXCR, one row per CDR3 protein. Among about 640,000 distinct CDR3 sequences, nearly 20% were seen once, and the ten largest hold roughly 0.83%. Sequencing was performed on naive CD8+ T cells from blood, with Jurkat cell RNA spiked in. As for subset: FACS-sorted CD8+CD4-CCR7+CD45RA+ naive T cells. Source of these receptors: a human donor in good health. Some libraries in this study had Jurkat cell RNA spiked in.

This clonotype has a count of ten or more. The chain carries TRBV9 and TRBJ2-6, with unresolved D. V dropped 0 bases and J dropped 0 bases, with 4 bases sitting between them. The CDR3 totals 15 residues. CDR1 SGDLS and CDR2 YYNGEE come from the germline V gene. CDR3 protein: CASSVDSSGANVLTF. CDR3 nucleotides: TGTGCCAGCAGCGTAGACAGCTCTGGGGCCAACGTCCTGACTTTC.

The sample holds a few counts of this clonotype. V is TRBV15 and J is TRBJ1-5, with 7 bases that match TRBD1. Trimming took 5 bases from V and 3 from J; bases not matched to a gene: 7. The CDR3 consists of 15 residues. From germline, CDR1 is LNHNV and CDR2 YYDKDF (reference sequence). CDR3 residues: CATSRRGQNNQPQHF. In DNA form, the CDR3 reads TGTGCCACCAGCCGGCGGGGACAGAACAATCAGCCCCAGCATTTT. Full variable domain (remainder filled in from reference TRBV15 and TRBJ1-5): DAMVIQNPRYQVTQFGKPVTLSCSQTLNHNVMYWYQQKSSQAPKLLFHYYDKDFNNEADTPDNFQSRRPNTSFCFLDIRSPGLGDTAMYLCATSRRGQNNQPQHFGDGTRLSIL.

This clonotype was counted many times. V is TRBV6-1 and J is TRBJ1-1, with D maybe TRBD1 (6 bases). The germline V gene has CDR1 MNHNS and CDR2 SASEGT. Between the trimmed V and J ends, which lost 8 bases and 3 bases, there was a span of 19 bases. This CDR3 contains 15 residues. DNA for the CDR3: TGTGCCAGCGAGACGGGGGCGGCAGCGCACACTGAAGCTTTCTTT. Translation gives CASETGAAAHTEAFF.

Of note for this clonotype: This may arise from a read error, as a much more abundant clone is one base away. The chain joins TRBV2 to TRBJ1-2, with D hard to call. Germline V gene data show CDR1 as SNHLY and CDR2 as FYNNEI. V lost 5 bases and J 2 bases, leaving 9 bases between the germline ends. The CDR3 consists of 13 residues. The CDR3 nucleotides are TGTGCCAGCAGTCCGGAGGCGAACTATGGCTACACCTTC. It is translated as CASSPEANYGYTF.

A word on this clonotype: One end of the junction is discordant with germline, which a read error may explain. The chain carries TRBV28 and TRBJ1-1; D not certain. The CDR3 has 13 residues. Germline V gene sequence: CDR1 MDHEN, CDR2 SYDVKM. DNA of the CDR3: TGTGCCAGCAGTTTATCCCCGAGGAGTGAAGCTCTCTTT. This codes for CASSLSPRSEALF.

The table lists this clonotype with many counts. The chain is built from TRBV4-1 and TRBJ1-5; D uncertain. CDR3 size: 13 residues. CDR1 MGHRA and CDR2 YSYEKL come from the germline V gene. Trimming took 0 bases from V and 7 from J, leaving 7 bases between them. CDR3 sequence reads: CASSQDFWQPQHF. DNA of the CDR3: TGCGCCAGCAGCCAAGATTTCTGGCAGCCCCAGCATTTT.

This clonotype has ten or more counts. V and J are TRBV5-1 and TRBJ2-2; TRBD1 matches 8 bases. With 2 bases clipped from V and 5 bases from J, the junction kept 5 bases outside the gene matches. From germline, CDR1 is SGHRS and CDR2 YFSETQ. This CDR3 has 15 residues. The CDR3 reads CASSFSGGLTGELFF. In DNA, the CDR3 is TGCGCCAGCAGCTTTTCAGGGGGCCTGACCGGGGAGCTGTTTTTT.

This clonotype was seen at least ten times. The chain employs TRBV29-1 and TRBJ2-3; D possibly corresponds to TRBD1 (6 bases). Germline V gene data show CDR1 as SQVTM and CDR2 as ANQGSEA. CDR3 size: 16 residues. Trimming took off 0 bases at V and 3 bases at J, with 16 bases between the two ends. In DNA form, the CDR3 reads TGCAGCGTTGAAGATGTCTCCCAGGGGCCGACAGATACGCAGTATTTT. Protein: CSVEDVSQGPTDTQYF.

This clonotype was counted many times. In DNA form, the CDR3 reads TGTGCCAGCAGGCATCTGAAACAAGAGACCCAGTACTTC. Translating gives CASRHLKQETQYF. V usage is TRBV27 and J usage is TRBJ2-5; D uncertain. Between the trimmed V and J ends, which lost 6 bases and 2 bases, there was a span of 10 bases. Per germline, CDR1 MNHEY and CDR2 SMNVEV (reference sequence). This CDR3 spans 13 amino acids.

This clonotype was seen a handful of times. The chain recombines TRBV5-6 with TRBJ2-7; 7 bases align to TRBD2. CDR3 length: 15 amino acids. Looked up from germline, CDR1 is SGHDT and CDR2 is YYEEEE. Losses at the gene ends were 1 base for V and 2 bases for J; bases not matched to a gene: 6. The CDR3 loop is CASSLSGTPTYEQYF. CDR3 DNA: TGTGCCAGCAGCTTGAGCGGGACTCCCACCTACGAGCAGTACTTC.